Presented here are 4 T cell receptor beta chains from one specimen sequenced in a study of glioma-infiltrating T cells after dendritic cell vaccination. The time point: after dendritic cell vaccination, including at tumor progression/relapse. TCRdb's table, derived via immunoSEQ multiplex PCR, lists solely in-frame clones and lacks some. This table has approximately 60,000 clones, about 89% appearing once. This sample comprised blood, obtained after dendritic cell vaccination. These TCRs come from a human donor with glioblastoma.

The V call is TRBV19, the J call TRBJ1-5, with no clear D. The CDR3 covers 12 residues. Trimming cost V 5 bases and J 4 bases, with 6 bases left between them. The germline V gene has CDR1 LNHDA and CDR2 SQIVND (reference sequence). The CDR3 sequence is CASSDTNQPQHF. CDR3 DNA sequence: TGTGCCAGTAGTGACACGAATCAGCCCCAGCATTTT.

The J gene is TRBJ1-5, the V gene TRBV27; no definite D call. The CDR3 length is 15 residues. With 2 bases removed from V and 1 base from J, the gap between germline ends came to 9 bases. The germline CDR1 and CDR2 sequences are MNHEY and SMNVEV (reference sequence). The CDR3 sequence: CASSLQFPSNQPQHF. Written as DNA, the CDR3 is TGTGCCAGCAGTTTACAGTTCCCGAGCAATCAGCCCCAGCATTTT.

This clone has just one count. V usage is TRBV11-2 and J usage is TRBJ2-5; no reliable D call. The CDR3 extends over 12 amino acids. CDR1 and CDR2 (germline): SGHAT, FQNNGV. Trimming stripped 4 bases from V and 3 bases from J, with 6 bases between. CDR3 DNA sequence: TGTGCCAGCAGCTCCCCAAAAGAGACCCAGTACTTC. Translated: CASSSPKETQYF.

This chain links TRBV6-4 with TRBJ2-3; 11 positions match TRBD2. V lost 2 bases to trimming and J lost 4 bases; unmatched junction nucleotides: 2. Germline V gene data show CDR1 as MRHNA and CDR2 as SNTAGT. The length of the CDR3 is 15 residues. CDR3 nucleotides: TGTGCCAGCAGTGACGGGACTAGCGGATCAGATACGCAGTATTTT. Residues: CASSDGTSGSDTQYF.